The 6 T cell receptor beta chains reported below all come from one sample, sequenced in a study of T cells in Graves' hyperthyroidism and ophthalmopathy. TCR beta CDR3 regions were amplified from RNA. The HTBI primer set served for first-round RT-PCR of the TCR CDR3. MiXCR was run by TCRdb on the multiplex PCR reads, yielding one entry per CDR3 protein. The sample records hundreds of thousands of distinct CDR3 sequences, 45% being singletons. The sample was peripheral blood or thyroid tissue (not recorded which). Every receptor here comes from an adult man with Graves' disease, either hyperthyroidism or ophthalmopathy (not recorded which).

V is TRBV29-1 and J is TRBJ2-1; maybe TRBD1 (5 bases). The V end lost 2 bases, the J end lost 9 bases, and 11 bases lay between the germline ends. The CDR3 extends over 12 amino acids. The germline gives CDR1 SQVTM, CDR2 ANQGSEA. In DNA, the CDR3 is TGCAGCGTTGAAAGGGGAACCGGTGAGCAGTTCTTC. Its protein is CSVERGTGEQFF.

Comment on this clonotype: This could be a read error, since a much larger clone is one nucleotide away. The chain has TRBV7-2 and TRBJ1-5; D is uncertain. The CDR3 is 9 residues long. CDR1 is SGHTA, CDR2 FQGNSA, per germline. V was pared by 10 bases and J by 3 bases, with 1 base between. Written as DNA, the CDR3 is TGTGCCAACAATCAGCCCCAGCATTTT. Translating gives CANNQPQHF. Full variable domain (outside the CDR3, taken from reference TRBV7-2 and TRBJ1-5): GAGVSQSPSNKVTEKGKDVELRCDPISGHTALYWYRQSLGQGLEFLIYFQGNSAPDKSGLPSDRFSAERTGGSVSTLTIQRTQQEDSAVYLCANNQPQHFGDGTRLSIL.

Concerning this clonotype itself: Relative to the germline gene, one junction end is altered; a read error may explain this. The V call is TRBV25-1, the J call TRBJ1-1, with D tentatively TRBD1 (5 bases). CDR1 and CDR2 (germline): MGHDK, SYGVNS. There are 15 residues in the CDR3. Here the CDR3 reads CANSASGGYGTEAFF. CDR3 in DNA: TGTGCCAACAGTGCTAGTGGGGGATATGGGACTGAAGCTTTCTTT.

This clonotype has more than one count but fewer than ten. The CDR3 protein is CSAMDKNTEAFF. The CDR3 DNA sequence: TGCAGTGCGATGGACAAGAACACTGAAGCTTTCTTT. The rearrangement joins TRBV20-1 to TRBJ1-1; D perhaps matches TRBD1 (5 bases). The V end was cut by 6 bases, the J end by 1 base, with 9 bases between. CDR3 size: 12 residues. In germline, CDR1 is DFQATT, CDR2 SNEGSKA (reference sequence).

This clonotype turned up a few times. V gene TRBV5-1 combines with J gene TRBJ2-5; D not resolved. V gave up 5 bases and J gave up 0 bases, with 14 bases separating them. Germline values: CDR1 SGHRS, CDR2 YFSETQ. The CDR3 contains 15 residues. The CDR3 sequence is CASRSTRAHQETQYF. The CDR3 DNA is TGCGCCAGCAGATCGACTCGAGCCCACCAAGAGACCCAGTACTTC. Based on the CDR3 plus reference TRBV5-1 and TRBJ2-5, the full variable domain is KAGVTQTPRYLIKTRGQQVTLSCSPISGHRSVSWYQQTPGQGLQFLFEYFSETQRNKGNFPGRFSGRQFSNSRSEMNVSTLELGDSALYLCASRSTRAHQETQYFGPGTRLLVL.

This chain connects TRBV6-1 to TRBJ1-5, with D uncertain. The V gene lost 6 bases and the J gene lost 9 bases, with 18 bases spanning the gap. Germline CDR1 reads MNHNS; CDR2 reads SASEGT. The CDR3 has 14 residues. Written as DNA, the CDR3 is TGTGCCAGCAGCCAGAGGATCGGGAGCCGGCCCCAGCATTTT. Its protein product is CASSQRIGSRPQHF.